One T cell receptor (beta chain) is described in this entry. This entry belongs to a study of T cells in Graves' hyperthyroidism and ophthalmopathy. CDR1 is MDHEN, CDR2 SYDVKM, per germline. The CDR3 runs to 15 residues. Trimming cost V 7 bases and J 3 bases; bases outside gene matches: 7. RNA transcripts served as the template for amplifying TCR beta CDR3 regions. The HTBI primer set served for first-round RT-PCR of the TCR CDR3. TCRdb redid the calling of the multiplex PCR reads with MiXCR, one entry per CDR3 protein. The table records about 740,000 distinct CDR3 sequences, 12% to 15% of them present only once. Patients aged 18 to 65 with hyperthyroidism were newly diagnosed, with duration under 2 months. Using around 10 ml of fresh peripheral blood, PBMCs were prepared.

This receptor was identified in a woman in her late teens or twenties with Graves' hyperthyroidism. The sample taken for sequencing was blood. The rearrangement links TRBV28 to TRBJ2-1; 9 bases match TRBD1. The CDR3 spells CASITGGEVYNEQFF. The DNA for the CDR3 is TGTGCCAGCATTACAGGGGGCGAAGTCTACAATGAGCAGTTCTTC.